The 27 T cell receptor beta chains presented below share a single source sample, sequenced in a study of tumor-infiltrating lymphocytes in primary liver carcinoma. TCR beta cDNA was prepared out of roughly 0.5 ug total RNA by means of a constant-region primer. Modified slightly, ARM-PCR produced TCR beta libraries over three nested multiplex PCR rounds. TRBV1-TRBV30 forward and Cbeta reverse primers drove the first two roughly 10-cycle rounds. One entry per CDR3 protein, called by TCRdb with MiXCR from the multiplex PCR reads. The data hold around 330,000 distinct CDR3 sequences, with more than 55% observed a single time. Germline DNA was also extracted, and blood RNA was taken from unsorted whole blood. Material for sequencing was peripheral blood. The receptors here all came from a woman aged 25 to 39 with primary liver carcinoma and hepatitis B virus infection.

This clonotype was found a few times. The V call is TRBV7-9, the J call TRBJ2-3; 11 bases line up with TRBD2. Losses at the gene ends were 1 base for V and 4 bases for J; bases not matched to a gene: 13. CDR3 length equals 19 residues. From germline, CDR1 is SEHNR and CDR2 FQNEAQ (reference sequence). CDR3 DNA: TGTGCCAGCAGCTTAGGCTGGGTAGCGGGAGGGCCGGTCGCAGATACGCAGTATTTT. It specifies CASSLGWVAGGPVADTQYF.

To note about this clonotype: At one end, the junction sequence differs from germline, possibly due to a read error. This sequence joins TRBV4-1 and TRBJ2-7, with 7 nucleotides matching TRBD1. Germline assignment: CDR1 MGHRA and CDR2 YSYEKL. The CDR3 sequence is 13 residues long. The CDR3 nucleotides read TGCGCCAGCAGCCACACAGGGGCCTACAAGCAGTACTTC. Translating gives CASSHTGAYKQYF.

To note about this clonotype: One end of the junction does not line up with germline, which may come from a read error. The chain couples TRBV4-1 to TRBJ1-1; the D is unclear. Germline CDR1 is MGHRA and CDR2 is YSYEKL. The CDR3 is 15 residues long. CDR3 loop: CASSQRIDLRTEAFF. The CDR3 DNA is TGCGCCAGCAGCCAGCGGATAGACCTAAGGACTGAGGCTTTCTTT.

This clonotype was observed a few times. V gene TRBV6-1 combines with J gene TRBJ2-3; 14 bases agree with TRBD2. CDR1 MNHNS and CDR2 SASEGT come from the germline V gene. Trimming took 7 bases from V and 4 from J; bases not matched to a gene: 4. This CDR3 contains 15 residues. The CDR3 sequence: CASTGTSGSADTQYF. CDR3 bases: TGTGCCAGCACCGGGACTAGCGGGAGCGCAGATACGCAGTATTTT.

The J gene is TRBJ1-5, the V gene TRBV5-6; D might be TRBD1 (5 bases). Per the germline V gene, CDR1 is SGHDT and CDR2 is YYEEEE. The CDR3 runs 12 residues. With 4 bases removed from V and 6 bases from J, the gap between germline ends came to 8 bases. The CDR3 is CASSEGSQPQHF. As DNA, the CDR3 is TGTGCCAGCAGCGAGGGGAGTCAGCCCCAGCATTTT.

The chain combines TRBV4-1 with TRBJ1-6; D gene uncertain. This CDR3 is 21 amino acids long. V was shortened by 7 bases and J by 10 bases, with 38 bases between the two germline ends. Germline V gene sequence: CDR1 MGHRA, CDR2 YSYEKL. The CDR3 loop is CASNQNLFGVGNRVVRSPLHF. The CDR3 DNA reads TGCGCCAGCAACCAGAATTTATTCGGGGTCGGAAACCGGGTTGTCCGGTCACCCCTCCACTTT.

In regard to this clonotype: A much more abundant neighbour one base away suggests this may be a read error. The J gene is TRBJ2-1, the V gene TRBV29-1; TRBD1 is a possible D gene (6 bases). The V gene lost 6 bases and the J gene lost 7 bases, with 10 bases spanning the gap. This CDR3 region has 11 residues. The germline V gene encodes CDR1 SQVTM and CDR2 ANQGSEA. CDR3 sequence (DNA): TGCAGCGTCGACAGGCAGAATGAGCAGTTCTTC. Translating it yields CSVDRQNEQFF.

The CDR3 is CASSQGGIGGTETQYF. In DNA form, the CDR3 reads TGTGCCAGCAGCCAAGGGGGGATCGGGGGTACGGAGACCCAGTACTTC. The genes are TRBV4-2 and TRBJ2-5; perhaps TRBD2 as D (6 bases). The CDR3 consists of 16 residues. The V gene's germline CDR1 is LGHNA and CDR2 YNFKEQ. The ends were cut back, 1 base at V and 5 bases at J, with 17 bases in the middle.

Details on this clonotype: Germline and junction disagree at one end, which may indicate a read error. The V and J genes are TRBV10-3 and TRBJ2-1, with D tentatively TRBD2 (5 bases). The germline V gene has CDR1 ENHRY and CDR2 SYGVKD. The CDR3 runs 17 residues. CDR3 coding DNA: TGTACCATCAGTGAGTCGACTCAGGAGCGGAACTACAATGAGCAGTTCTTC. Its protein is CTISESTQERNYNEQFF.

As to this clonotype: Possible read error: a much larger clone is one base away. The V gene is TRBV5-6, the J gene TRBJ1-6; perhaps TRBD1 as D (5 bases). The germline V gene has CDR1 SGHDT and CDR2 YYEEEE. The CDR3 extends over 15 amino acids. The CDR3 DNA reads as TGTGCCAGCAGCTTGGGATCAGGGCGGAATTCACGCCTCCACTTT. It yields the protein CASSLGSGRNSRLHF.

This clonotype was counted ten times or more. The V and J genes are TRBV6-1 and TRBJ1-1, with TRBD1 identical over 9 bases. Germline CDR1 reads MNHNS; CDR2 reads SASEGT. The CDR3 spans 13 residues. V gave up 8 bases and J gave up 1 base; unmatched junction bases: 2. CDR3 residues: CASGGQGNTEAFF. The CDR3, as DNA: TGTGCCAGCGGGGGACAGGGGAACACTGAAGCTTTCTTT.

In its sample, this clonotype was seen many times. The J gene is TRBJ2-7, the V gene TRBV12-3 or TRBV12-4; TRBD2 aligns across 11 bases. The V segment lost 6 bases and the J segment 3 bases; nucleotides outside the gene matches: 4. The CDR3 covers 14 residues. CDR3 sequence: CASSPTSGSYEQYF. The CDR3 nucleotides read TGTGCCAGCAGCCCCACTAGCGGGAGCTACGAGCAGTACTTC.

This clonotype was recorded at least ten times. CDR3 protein: CASSEAGGAVLNEQYF. The CDR3, as DNA: TGTGCCAGCAGTGAAGCGGGGGGGGCGGTCCTCAACGAGCAGTACTTC. The V gene is TRBV6-1, the J gene TRBJ2-7, with D possibly being TRBD2 (7 bases). Looked up from germline, CDR1 is MNHNS and CDR2 is SASEGT. The CDR3 covers 16 residues. Trimming removed 0 bases at V and 5 bases at J, with 17 bases between.

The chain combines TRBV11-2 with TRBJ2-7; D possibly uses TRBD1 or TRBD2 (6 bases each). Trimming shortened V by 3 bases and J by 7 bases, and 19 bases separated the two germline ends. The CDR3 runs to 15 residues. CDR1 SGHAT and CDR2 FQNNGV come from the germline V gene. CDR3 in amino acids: CASSLRGHSFREQYF. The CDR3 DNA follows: TGTGCCAGCAGCTTGCGGGGACACAGCTTTAGGGAGCAGTACTTC.

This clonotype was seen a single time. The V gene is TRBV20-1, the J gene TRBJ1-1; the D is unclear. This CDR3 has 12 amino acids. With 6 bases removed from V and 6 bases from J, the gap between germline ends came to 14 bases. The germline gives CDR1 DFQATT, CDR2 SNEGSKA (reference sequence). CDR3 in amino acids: CSALMRSAEAFF. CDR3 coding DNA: TGCAGTGCCCTTATGAGGAGCGCTGAAGCTTTCTTT.

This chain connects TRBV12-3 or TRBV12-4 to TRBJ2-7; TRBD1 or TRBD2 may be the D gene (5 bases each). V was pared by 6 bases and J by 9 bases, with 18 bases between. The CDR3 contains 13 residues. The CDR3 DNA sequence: TGTGCCAGCAGCCGTCGAAGTTCGGGGACGCAGTACTTC. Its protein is CASSRRSSGTQYF.

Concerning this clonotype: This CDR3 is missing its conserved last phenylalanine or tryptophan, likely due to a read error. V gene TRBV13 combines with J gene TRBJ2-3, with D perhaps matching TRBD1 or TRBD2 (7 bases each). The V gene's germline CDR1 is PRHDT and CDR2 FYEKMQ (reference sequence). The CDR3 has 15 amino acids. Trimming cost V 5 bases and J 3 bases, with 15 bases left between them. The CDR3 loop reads CASSPGGGRTDTQYS. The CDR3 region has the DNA TGTGCCAGCAGCCCAGGGGGGGGGCGGACAGATACGCAGTATTCT.

CDR3 DNA sequence: TGTGCCAGCAACCGCGGCGGGTACGAGCAGTACTTC. Translating it yields CASNRGGYEQYF. V gene TRBV12-3 or TRBV12-4 combines with J gene TRBJ2-7, with D tentatively TRBD2 (5 bases). Trimming pared 7 bases from V and 4 bases from J, leaving 11 bases between. This CDR3 contains 12 residues.

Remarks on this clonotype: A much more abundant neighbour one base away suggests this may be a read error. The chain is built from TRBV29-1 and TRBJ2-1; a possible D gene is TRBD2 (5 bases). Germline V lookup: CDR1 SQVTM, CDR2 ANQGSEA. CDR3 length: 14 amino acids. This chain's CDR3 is CNFSRASSYNEQFF. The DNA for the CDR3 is TGCAACTTCTCGCGGGCTAGCTCCTACAATGAGCAGTTCTTC.

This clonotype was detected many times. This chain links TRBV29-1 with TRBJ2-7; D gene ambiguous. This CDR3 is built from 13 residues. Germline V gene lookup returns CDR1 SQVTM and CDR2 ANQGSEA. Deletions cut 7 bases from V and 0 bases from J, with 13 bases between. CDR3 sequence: CSAIPMGSYEQYF. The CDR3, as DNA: TGCAGCGCCATCCCGATGGGCTCCTACGAGCAGTACTTC.

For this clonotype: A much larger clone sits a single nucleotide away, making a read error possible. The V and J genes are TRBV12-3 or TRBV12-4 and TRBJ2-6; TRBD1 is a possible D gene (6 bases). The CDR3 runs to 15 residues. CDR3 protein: CASSGRGFGANILTF. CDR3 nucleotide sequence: TGTGCCAGCAGTGGTAGGGGGTTTGGGGCCAACATCCTGACTTTC.

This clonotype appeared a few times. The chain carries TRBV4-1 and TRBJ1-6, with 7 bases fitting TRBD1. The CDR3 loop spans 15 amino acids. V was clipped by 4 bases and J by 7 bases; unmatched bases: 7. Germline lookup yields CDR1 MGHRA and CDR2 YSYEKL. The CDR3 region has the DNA TGCGCCAGCAGCCGACAAACAGGGGACAATTCACCCCTCCACTTT. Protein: CASSRQTGDNSPLHF.

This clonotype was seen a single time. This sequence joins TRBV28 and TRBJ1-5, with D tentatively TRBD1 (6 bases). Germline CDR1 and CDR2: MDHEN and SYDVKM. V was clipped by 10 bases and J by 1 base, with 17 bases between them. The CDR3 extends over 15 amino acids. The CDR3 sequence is CAIRSGQISNQPQHF. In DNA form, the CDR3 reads TGTGCCATCAGGTCAGGACAGATAAGCAATCAGCCCCAGCATTTT.

The CDR3 sequence: CAISDGRDPSDTQYF. The CDR3 DNA reads as TGTGCCATCAGTGACGGGAGGGACCCTTCAGATACGCAGTATTTT. The chain links TRBV10-3 to TRBJ2-3, with TRBD2 identical over 8 bases. Per germline, CDR1 ENHRY and CDR2 SYGVKD. The trim removed 3 bases at V and 4 bases at J, leaving 6 bases unmatched. This CDR3 has 15 residues.

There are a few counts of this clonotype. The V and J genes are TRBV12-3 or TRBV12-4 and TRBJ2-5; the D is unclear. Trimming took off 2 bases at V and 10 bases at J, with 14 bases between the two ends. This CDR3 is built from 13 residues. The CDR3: CASSLRSSGIQYF. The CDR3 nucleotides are TGTGCCAGCAGTTTAAGGTCTAGTGGGATCCAGTACTTC.

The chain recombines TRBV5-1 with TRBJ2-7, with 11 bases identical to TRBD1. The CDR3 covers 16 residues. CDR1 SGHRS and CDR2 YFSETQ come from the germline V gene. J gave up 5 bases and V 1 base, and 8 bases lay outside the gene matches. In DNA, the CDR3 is TGCGCCAGCAGCTTGCCCCCGGGACAGGGGGTCAACGAGCAGTACTTC. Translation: CASSLPPGQGVNEQYF. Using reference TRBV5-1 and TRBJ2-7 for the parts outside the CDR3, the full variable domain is KAGVTQTPRYLIKTRGQQVTLSCSPISGHRSVSWYQQTPGQGLQFLFEYFSETQRNKGNFPGRFSGRQFSNSRSEMNVSTLELGDSALYLCASSLPPGQGVNEQYFGPGTRLTVT.

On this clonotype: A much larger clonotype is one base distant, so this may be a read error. CDR3 sequence (DNA): TGTGCCAGCAGCATGGCACTAGCGGGATCCTACAATGAGCAGTTCTTC. Translated, it gives CASSMALAGSYNEQFF. V is TRBV5-4 and J is TRBJ2-1; 10 bases are a match to TRBD2. The CDR3 spans 16 residues. Germline CDR1 and CDR2: SGHNT and YYREEE (reference sequence). J was trimmed by 1 base and V by 4 bases; bases with no gene match: 5.